This T cell receptor (beta chain) was found in a study of blood T cell repertoires in COVID-19. Overall study context: The United States, Italy and Spain supplied acute and convalescent COVID-19 samples.

Germline-derived CDR1 and CDR2 are SGHRS and YFSETQ. V dropped 4 bases and J dropped 0; count of bases not matched to a gene: 6. This CDR3 spans 16 amino acids. TCRdb's copy holds only in-frame clones and misses some; the assay was immunoSEQ multiplex PCR. In the table there are nearly 45,000 clones, 85% to 90% of which are singletons. This chain uses TRBV5-1 with TRBJ2-5, with 10 bases aligning to TRBD2. This TCR was sampled from a middle-aged man with COVID-19, enrolled during active disease. Material for sequencing was peripheral blood. The CDR3 DNA reads as TGCGCCAGCAGCCCCTGGGGACTAGCGAACCAAGAGACCCAGTACTTC. Protein sequence: CASSPWGLANQETQYF.